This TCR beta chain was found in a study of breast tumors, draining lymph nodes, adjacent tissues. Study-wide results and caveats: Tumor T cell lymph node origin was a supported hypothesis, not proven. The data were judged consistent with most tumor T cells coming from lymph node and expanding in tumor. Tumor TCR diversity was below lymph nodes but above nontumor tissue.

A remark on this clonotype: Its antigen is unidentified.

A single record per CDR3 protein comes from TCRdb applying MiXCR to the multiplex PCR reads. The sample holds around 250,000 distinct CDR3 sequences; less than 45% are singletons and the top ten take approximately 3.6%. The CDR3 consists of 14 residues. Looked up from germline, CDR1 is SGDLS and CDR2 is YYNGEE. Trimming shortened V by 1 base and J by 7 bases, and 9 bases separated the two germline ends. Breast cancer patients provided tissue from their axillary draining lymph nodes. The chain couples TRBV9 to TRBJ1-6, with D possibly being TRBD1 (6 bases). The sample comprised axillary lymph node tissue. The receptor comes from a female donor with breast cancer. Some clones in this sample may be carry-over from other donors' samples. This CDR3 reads CASSVSGGNSPLHF. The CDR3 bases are TGTGCCAGCAGCGTATCCGGGGGCAATTCACCCCTCCACTTT. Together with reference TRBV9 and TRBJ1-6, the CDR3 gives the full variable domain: DSGVTQTPKHLITATGQRVTLRCSPRSGDLSVYWYQQSLDQGLQFLIQYYNGEERAKGNILERFSAQQFPDLHSELNLSSLELGDSALYFCASSVSGGNSPLHFGNGTRLTVT.